This T cell receptor beta chain stems from a study of blood T cells in healthy people across ages (dated by TCRdb to the mid-2010s). Regarding the study in general: In model experiments, roughly one uniquely barcoded TCR beta cDNA molecule per two T cells was captured by template switching. To avoid experimental bias, donors of different ages were distributed randomly across sequencing lanes. The study measured age-related changes in TCR beta repertoire diversity using deep sequencing normalized with unique cDNA molecular identifiers. For two donors (one aged 18 to 30 and one aged 80 or older), the study analyzed two additional independent replicas of 1 million unique cDNA reads from the same blood draw. Four age groups were formed from the donors: young (average about 15 years), middle-aged (just under 40), aged (62) and long-lived (around 82).

The 39 donors, aged 6 to 90 years, were systemically healthy Caucasian individuals from Russia. Each donor gave ten milliliters of peripheral blood, collected into EDTA-treated Vacutainer tubes. Ficoll-Paque density-gradient centrifugation was used to isolate PBMCs, with at least 7 million obtained per sample. Trizol reagent was used to extract total RNA from the PBMCs, yielding at least 6 micrograms per sample. For every donor, an aliquot of PBMCs went through flow cytometry to measure the percentages of naive CD45RAhigh/CD27high T cells. Results the study describes overall, beyond this receptor: Observed TCR beta diversity per million T cells fell roughly linearly with age, and a significant reduction was already apparent by age around 40. Since profiling was done on bulk unsorted PBMCs, naive and antigen-experienced compartments could not be conclusively compared. A strong correlation was found between observed TCR beta diversity and the percentage of naive T cells measured by flow cytometry. Compared with the aged group, the long-lived group had more naive CD4+ T cells, fewer expanded clones and increased TCR diversity, a pattern suggesting age selection. Estimates of total diversity based on one million sequenced T cells were considered lower bounds and underestimates. The CMV infection status of donors was not known, potentially confounding age-related changes in expanded clonotypes.

For this clonotype: Its antigen target is currently unknown. The junction departs from germline at one end; a sequencing error may be responsible.

Preparation of the library involved 5' RACE. Reads for this sample came from an Illumina HiSeq 2500. A second PCR of roughly 7 to 11 cycles was performed with a sample-barcoded 5' primer and a J-beta primer mix. A unique molecular identifier was introduced onto each TCR beta cDNA molecule by a template-switch 5' adaptor carrying 12 random nucleotides. Each sample yielded at least 3 million CDR3-containing paired-end reads. The Mint cDNA synthesis kit, primed by a TRBC-specific oligonucleotide, was used to synthesize first-strand cDNA from all RNA. Following uracil-DNA glycosylase treatment, all cDNA underwent a first 18-cycle PCR with the universal primers M1SS and BC2_uni_R. In the authors' own workflow: Normalization of each sample was performed by random selection of 1 million high-quality reads, each carrying a distinct molecular identifier. Instead of being binned into consensus sequences, reads with shared molecular identifiers were discarded. MiTCR, run with a Q25 quality threshold and the strictest error-elimination algorithm, handled CDR3 identification, clonotype clustering and error correction. A nonparametric unseen species model with Euler transformation was used to estimate a lower bound on total TCR beta diversity. In-frame beta chains were kept once TCRdb had trimmed the public reads at Q25 with fastp and called clones with MiXCR. Every entry covers one CDR3 protein and lists the most common genes and DNA from its rows. For this entry, the V and J calls and clone size follow TCRdb and not the study's own pipeline. The sample table holds over 1,500,000 distinct CDR3 sequences, of which 49% were seen once. The ten largest clones add up to about 2.1% of the sample.

From a lookup of the germline V gene (reference sequence), CDR1 and CDR2 are PRHDT and FYEKMQ. The CDR3, cysteine through phenylalanine, is 14 amino acids long. Only the CDR3 DNA stays, 42 bases, in frame from base 1. The chain joins TRBV13 to TRBJ2-7, with 8 bases matching TRBD2. The receptor comes from a woman in her thirties or forties in good health. Sequenced sample: blood. The DNA sequence follows: TGTGTCAGCAGCGCGGGACTAGACTTTGCCGAGCAGTACTTC. Its protein product is CVSSAGLDFAEQYF.